This is a list of T cell receptor beta chains from one sample in a study of CD8 T cells in ankylosing spondylitis. MiXCR, run by TCRdb on the 5' RACE reads, gives a single entry per CDR3 protein. Among just over 150,000 distinct CDR3 sequences listed, around 17% were seen once. The sample was blood, either unsorted or a sorted T cell fraction (not recorded which). The receptor set was obtained from a male donor with ankylosing spondylitis or in good health (not recorded which). CDR3s include the opening cysteine and the closing phenylalanine or tryptophan. The order of the fields is clone size, D gene, V gene, J gene, CDR3 DNA, CDR3 protein. A D gene is named only where the DNA matches it firmly. Not every row has a clone size; where given, it reads once, few, many or a size class.

NA	NA	TRBV20-1	TRBJ1-1	TGCAGTGCTAGATCGAGGGATTTCGAAGCTTCCTTT	CSARSRDFEASF
NA	TRBD2	TRBV10-1	TRBJ2-1	TGCGCCAGCAGTGAGTCGTTACTAGCGGGAGTTCCCAATGAGCAGTTCTTC	CASSESLLAGVPNEQFF
few	NA	TRBV5-1	TRBJ1-3	TGCGCCAGCAGCTTGGAGGGAAACACCATATATTTT	CASSLEGNTIYF
NA	NA	TRBV5-1	TRBJ2-1	TGCGCCAGCAGCCCCTCAGGGGCGTTCGGCAATGAGCAGTTCTTC	CASSPSGAFGNEQFF
many	NA	TRBV12-3/TRBV12-4	TRBJ1-2	TGTGCCAGCAGGAGCAGGGCCTACTATGGCTACACCTTC	CASRSRAYYGYTF
NA	TRBD1	TRBV28	TRBJ1-3	TGTGCCAGAACCCCCCGGGACAGCGCAAACACCATATATTTT	CARTPRDSANTIYF
many	TRBD1	TRBV20-1	TRBJ2-1	TGCAGTGCTAGGGGGGACAGTTACAATGAGCAGTTCTTC	CSARGDSYNEQFF
many	TRBD1	TRBV20-1	TRBJ2-3	TGCAGTGTGCCCGGGACAGACACAGATACGCAGTATTTT	CSVPGTDTDTQYF
NA	NA	TRBV10-3	TRBJ1-5	TGTGCCATCAGTGATAGCGGACGTTATCAGCCCCAGCATTTT	CAISDSGRYQPQHF
NA	NA	TRBV11-2	TRBJ2-2	TGTGCCAGCAGCTTATTGAGGGGAGGGAACACCGGGGAGCTGTTTTTT	CASSLLRGGNTGELFF
many	TRBD1	TRBV6-5	TRBJ2-2	TGTGCCAGCAGTTCCGGGACAGGGGTCACCGGGGAGCTGTTTTTT	CASSSGTGVTGELFF
NA	TRBD1	TRBV6-1	TRBJ2-7	TGTGCCAGCAGTGAAGATGAGGACAGGGGGCTCTACGAGCAGTACTTC	CASSEDEDRGLYEQYF
many	TRBD2	TRBV20-1	TRBJ2-3	TGCAGTGCTAGAGACGCCAGCGGGAGGGCCGGCACAGATACGCAGTATTTT	CSARDASGRAGTDTQYF
few	TRBD2	TRBV27	TRBJ2-3	TGTGCCAGCAGTTTTCGTCTAGCGGGGCCAGATACGCAGTATTTT	CASSFRLAGPDTQYF
many	NA	TRBV19	TRBJ1-1	TGTGCCAGTAGTATATCGGGAGACACGAACACTGAAGCTTTCTTT	CASSISGDTNTEAFF
NA	NA	TRBV29-1	TRBJ2-1	TGCAGCGTTGCAACGAGCTCCTACAATGAGCAGTTCTTC	CSVATSSYNEQFF
few	NA	TRBV20-1	TRBJ1-5	TGCACTGCAAGGACAGTCGGATATAGCAATCAGCCCCAGCATTTT	CTARTVGYSNQPQHF
few	TRBD1	TRBV4-1	TRBJ1-6	TGCGCCAGCAGCCAAGAAGAGGGACAGGGTAATTCACCCCTCCACTTT	CASSQEEGQGNSPLHF
few	NA	TRBV7-2	TRBJ2-2	TGTGCCAGCAGCCACGGAGGGAACACCGGGGAGCTGTTTTTT	CASSHGGNTGELFF
few	NA	TRBV19	TRBJ2-4	TGTGCCAGTAGTAGAAGTGCTCTGGAAGCAGGCAAAAACATTCAGTACTTC	CASSRSALEAGKNIQYF
many	NA	TRBV5-1	TRBJ2-5	TGCGCCAGCAGCTCAAACAGGGAGACCCAGTACTTC	CASSSNRETQYF
few	TRBD1	TRBV5-6	TRBJ1-3	TGTGCCAGCAGCGTGGACAGGGTCTCTGGAAACACCATATATTTT	CASSVDRVSGNTIYF
NA	NA	TRBV24-1	TRBJ2-1	TGTGCCACCAGTGCCCCGGTAGACAATGAGCAGTTCTTC	CATSAPVDNEQFF
many	TRBD2	TRBV5-1	TRBJ2-5	TGCGCCAGCAGCTTGGGGGCTAGCGGGAGAAAAGAGACCCAGTACTTC	CASSLGASGRKETQYF
once	NA	TRBV5-1	TRBJ2-5	TGCGCCAGCAGCCAGCCGCCGGGACAAGGGAAAGAGACCCAGTACTTC	CASSQPPGQGKETQYF
many	NA	TRBV12-3/TRBV12-4	TRBJ2-5	TGTGCCAGCAGTTCCGGGACGGCGTACCAAGAGACCCAGTACTTC	CASSSGTAYQETQYF
few	NA	TRBV5-1	TRBJ2-1	TGCGCCAGCAGCCCCGGTGTAGACAATGAGCAGTTCTTC	CASSPGVDNEQFF
NA	NA	TRBV27	TRBJ2-2	TGTGCCAGCAGTTTAAACGGGGGCGGAGTGACCGGGGAGCTGTTTTTT	CASSLNGGGVTGELFF
few	NA	TRBV5-6	TRBJ2-1	TGTGCCAGCAGCCAGTACGGGTCTACAGCCTACAATGAGCAGTTCTTC	CASSQYGSTAYNEQFF
few	NA	TRBV7-9	TRBJ1-1	TGTGCCAGCAGTCGCGACAGCACTGAAGCTTTCTTT	CASSRDSTEAFF
many	NA	TRBV12-3/TRBV12-4	TRBJ2-3	TGTGCCAGCAGTCAAATTTACCCCATGAGTTTT	CASSQIYPMSF
NA	TRBD1	TRBV5-1	TRBJ1-2	TGCGCCAGCAGCCGCGGGACAGGGGCTGAGGGCTACACCTTC	CASSRGTGAEGYTF
NA	NA	TRBV29-1	TRBJ2-7	TGCAGCGTTGAAGATGAAACGGACTCCTACGAGCAGTACTTC	CSVEDETDSYEQYF
many	NA	TRBV28	TRBJ2-2	TGTGCCAGCAGTTTAATCGGCAGGGCGGGGAACACCGGGGAGCTGTTTTTT	CASSLIGRAGNTGELFF
NA	NA	TRBV3-1	TRBJ2-5	TGTGCCAGCAAAACTAACTGGGGATGGACCCAGTACTTC	CASKTNWGWTQYF
many	NA	TRBV28	TRBJ1-1	TGTGCCAGCAGCCCACTCGGAAGAGGAAACACTGAAGCTTTCTTT	CASSPLGRGNTEAFF
many	TRBD1	TRBV5-1	TRBJ2-1	TGCGCCAGCAGCTTGGCACAGGGGGCCTACAATGAGCAGTTCTTC	CASSLAQGAYNEQFF
NA	TRBD2	TRBV4-2	TRBJ2-1	TGTGCCAGCAGCCAAGAAGGAACTAGCGGGTGGAATGAGCAGTTCTTC	CASSQEGTSGWNEQFF
few	TRBD2	TRBV6-6	TRBJ2-5	TGTGCCAGCAGTTACTCGGGACTAGCGATAGAGACCCAGTACTTC	CASSYSGLAIETQYF
many	NA	TRBV20-1	TRBJ2-1	TGCAGTGCTAGGATCTCCTACAATGAGCAGTTCTTC	CSARISYNEQFF
NA	NA	TRBV10-2	TRBJ2-5	TGCGCCAGCAGTGGAGGGAGAACTCAAGAGACCCAGTACTTC	CASSGGRTQETQYF
many	NA	TRBV5-1	TRBJ2-7	TGCGCCAGCAGCTTCACAGGGGAGGCCTACGAGCAGTACTTC	CASSFTGEAYEQYF
few	TRBD2	TRBV28	TRBJ2-1	TGTGCCAGCAGTTCAAACCTTGGACTAGCGGGAAATGAGCAGTTCTTC	CASSSNLGLAGNEQFF
few	TRBD2	TRBV5-1	TRBJ2-3	TGCGCCAGCAGCTATACTAGCGTGGACACAGATACGCAGTATTTT	CASSYTSVDTDTQYF
many	TRBD2	TRBV20-1	TRBJ2-2	TGCAGTGCTAGAGATTTCACTAGCGGGAGTGCCGGGGAGCTGTTTTTT	CSARDFTSGSAGELFF
NA	TRBD1	TRBV27	TRBJ2-5	TGTGCCAGCATCACAGGGGCAGGGACCCAGTACTTC	CASITGAGTQYF
many	NA	TRBV20-1	TRBJ2-1	TGCAGTGCTAGGTGGGCGGGAATGAGTGAGCAGTTCTTC	CSARWAGMSEQFF
NA	NA	TRBV13	TRBJ2-7	TGTGCCAGCAGCGTAGGCATTTACGAGCAGTACTTC	CASSVGIYEQYF
many	NA	TRBV28	TRBJ1-2	TGTGCCAGCAGCCCCTCCACCGAGCGTCTCTATGGCTACACCTTC	CASSPSTERLYGYTF
NA	NA	TRBV2	TRBJ1-2	TGTGCCAGCATCCAGGGGAACTATGGCTACACCTTC	CASIQGNYGYTF